This is a list of T cell receptor beta chains from one sample in a study of T cell repertoires in cytomegalovirus infection. TCRdb analysed the reads with MiXCR anew, one entry per CDR3 protein. The data show fewer than 85,000 distinct CDR3 sequences, roughly 44% seen once. These receptors' antigens are unknown. Sequences were derived from CD8+ T cells from cultured PBMCs, sampled from culture after CMV antigen stimulation. All receptors derive from a human donor in good health (CMV status not recorded). Some clones in this sample may be carry-over from other donors' samples. The conserved cysteine and the conserved F or W are not part of the CDR3 here.

>TRBV6-4|TRBJ2-1
ASSAGTSGHNEQF
>TRBV28|TRBJ2-2
ASSLRTMAGVNTGELF
>TRBV6-1|TRBJ1-2
ASSEGNFLQGLRGYT
>TRBV7-9|TRBJ2-3
ASSLAGGLGGSTDTQY
>TRBV9|TRBJ2-7
ASSPTSATTYEQY
>TRBV7-2|TRBJ2-3
ASSSRTGRPDTQY
>TRBV4-1|TRBJ2-2
ASTPGGRPGELF
>TRBV4-1|TRBJ2-1
ASSQGTSGIAYNEQF
>TRBV7-3|TRBJ2-1
ASSLDPPDEQF
>TRBV19|TRBJ2-2
ASSISGNTGELF
>TRBV6-6|TRBJ1-5
ASSRTDYYSNQPQH
>TRBV20-1|TRBJ1-6
SAARQGNSPLH
>TRBV30|TRBJ2-6
AWSSGSGANVLT
>TRBV19|TRBJ2-5
ASSILGASLQETQY
>TRBV7-6|TRBJ2-5
ASSLAEDPLFQETQY
>TRBV18|TRBJ2-1
ASSRSRTASYNEQF
>TRBV15|TRBJ1-5
ATSRARIWDSNQPQH
>TRBV29-1|TRBJ2-4
SVPLGGRGKNIQY
>TRBV27|TRBJ1-2
ASSSNQGHNYGYT
>TRBV7-9|TRBJ2-4
ASSSRTKNIQY
>TRBV28|TRBJ1-1
ASSSLEVSPNTEAF
>TRBV19|TRBJ1-5
ASSILWNQPQH
>TRBV7-6|TRBJ2-2
ASSLGGSLEELF
>TRBV5-5|TRBJ1-2
ASRPDRFGSNGYT
>TRBV20-1|TRBJ2-7
SATSSYEQY
>TRBV12-5|TRBJ1-1
ASGLVSGEAF
>TRBV10-2|TRBJ2-7
ASNTGTFNEQY
>TRBV7-9|TRBJ1-1
ASSLVAGPTFDTEAF
>TRBV5-5|TRBJ2-7
ASSLHVGRSDEQY
>TRBV7-2|TRBJ2-3
ASSGYLADTQY
>TRBV7-6|TRBJ2-1
ASSPNDEQF
>TRBV6-2/TRBV6-3|TRBJ2-1
ASTGTHPGYNEQF
>TRBV4-1|TRBJ2-3
ASSQDLNDIYDTQY
>TRBV12-3/TRBV12-4|TRBJ2-7
ASSFAGLAYEQY
>TRBV11-2|TRBJ1-1
ASSGWDTEAF
>TRBV6-1|TRBJ1-4
ASSLSPGGSTNEKLF
>TRBV7-4|TRBJ2-1
ASSSPETGVPNEQF
>TRBV7-2|TRBJ2-7
ASSFSGRAAYEQY
>TRBV29-1|TRBJ2-1
SIRSYNEQF